The present entry profiles one T cell receptor (beta chain) with its context. Antigen specificity is unknown. The data stem from a study of Ad26.COV2.S vaccination and SARS-CoV-2 variants. Study-wide context: Enrollment placed the donor in the COV1001 Ad26.COV2.S trial arm.

The length of the CDR3 is 17 residues. Per germline, CDR1 LGHDT and CDR2 YNNKEL (reference sequence). The V gene end was trimmed by 5 bases and the J gene end by 3 bases; junction bases not matched to a gene: 11. The treatment: some 19 received Ad26.COV2.S at low or high dose, single or two shots; about 5 received placebo; per-sample allocation not given. Sampling was performed 63 days after the first vaccine or placebo injection. Study results and caveats: Responses of T cells in total may have been underestimated by the TCR breadth and depth analyses.

Libraries were prepared by immunoSEQ multiplex PCR; TCRdb keeps only in-frame clonotypes and omits some of them. The data show roughly 380,000 clones, 80% to 90% seen once. The source is a person between 18 and 65 years old who received the Ad26.COV2.S COVID-19 vaccine or a placebo. The sample was peripheral blood, taken in a trial of Ad26.COV2.S vaccine versus placebo. J is TRBJ2-5 and V is TRBV3-1 (or the pseudogene TRBV3-2); 11 positions agree with TRBD2. In DNA, the CDR3 is TGTGCCAGCAGCAAAACTAGCGGGGGATCCGTCAAAGAGACCCAGTACTTC. Translation: CASSKTSGGSVKETQYF.